These 18 T cell receptor beta chains came from one sample sequenced in a study of cytomegalovirus exposure and HLA in healthy donors. Primers: 60 Vbeta forward and 13 Jbeta reverse. The method was immunoSEQ multiplex PCR; TCRdb's version includes in-frame clones alone and lacks a portion of them. This sample yields 150,000 or so clones, of which approximately 80% are seen a single time; about 3.1% belongs to the top ten. The specimen was PBMCs. The receptors originated from a woman in her forties or fifties in good health and CMV-seropositive.

The chain couples TRBV4-3 to TRBJ2-1; D might be TRBD2 (5 bases). V was trimmed by 1 base and J by 7 bases, leaving 5 bases between them. CDR3 size: 12 residues. Germline V gives CDR1 LGHNA, CDR2 YSLEER. CDR3 sequence: CASSQGENEQFF. The DNA for the CDR3 is TGCGCCAGCAGCCAAGGGGAGAATGAGCAGTTCTTC.

The J gene is TRBJ2-3, the V gene TRBV11-2; D call uncertain. Germline CDR1 SGHAT, CDR2 FQNNGV. Trimming cost V 4 bases and J 0 bases, with 5 bases left between them. The CDR3 is 13 residues long. CDR3: CASSSLSTDTQYF. The CDR3 nucleotides read TGTGCCAGCAGCTCCCTTAGCACAGATACGCAGTATTTT. The full variable domain, in which reference TRBV11-2 and TRBJ2-3 provide the parts outside the CDR3, is EAGVAQSPRYKIIEKRQSVAFWCNPISGHATLYWYQQILGQGPKLLIQFQNNGVVDDSQLPKDRFSAERLKGVDSTLKIQPAKLEDSAVYLCASSSLSTDTQYFGPGTRLTVL.

The chain employs TRBV2 and TRBJ1-1, with D possibly being TRBD1 (6 bases). CDR1 is SNHLY, CDR2 FYNNEI, per germline. The CDR3 contains 16 residues. Trimming removed 0 bases from V and 3 bases from J, with 14 bases in between. The CDR3 spells CASSEAEGVRYTEAFF. The CDR3 DNA sequence: TGTGCCAGCAGTGAAGCCGAGGGGGTGCGATACACTGAAGCTTTCTTT.

The chain employs TRBV5-1 and TRBJ2-3, with 11 bases fitting TRBD2. The CDR3 has 17 amino acids. From germline, CDR1 is SGHRS and CDR2 YFSETQ. V trimming: 4 bases; J trimming: 4 bases; junction bases outside the gene matches: 11. In DNA form, the CDR3 reads TGCGCCAGCAGCCCCCTCCTTAGCGGGGGGGCTCCAGATACGCAGTATTTT. Translated: CASSPLLSGGAPDTQYF.

The rearrangement uses TRBV13 and TRBJ2-7; TRBD1 might be the D (6 bases). Trimming removed 2 bases at V and 0 bases at J, with 17 bases between. The V gene's germline CDR1 is PRHDT and CDR2 FYEKMQ (reference sequence). There are 17 residues in the CDR3. CDR3 loop: CASSLKVGQDSSYEQYF. The DNA for the CDR3 is TGTGCCAGCAGCTTAAAAGTCGGGCAGGACAGCTCCTACGAGCAGTACTTC.

The genes are TRBV11-2 and TRBJ2-5, with TRBD1 matching 7 bases. The CDR3 runs to 14 residues. Germline V gene data show CDR1 as SGHAT and CDR2 as FQNNGV. J was trimmed by 2 bases and V by 3 bases; bases with no gene match: 3. CDR3 amino acids: CASSLARGQETQYF. The CDR3 DNA reads TGTGCCAGCAGCTTGGCCAGGGGGCAAGAGACCCAGTACTTC.

The chain employs TRBV19 and TRBJ1-1; TRBD1 agrees at 8 bases. CDR3 size: 14 residues. Germline loops: CDR1 LNHDA, CDR2 SQIVND (reference sequence). Losses at the gene ends were 6 bases for V and 3 bases for J; bases not matched to a gene: 6. CDR3 sequence (DNA): TGTGCCAGTAGAGACAGGGGTTTACACACTGAAGCTTTCTTT. It specifies CASRDRGLHTEAFF.

This clone was recorded a few times. The V gene is TRBV5-6, the J gene TRBJ2-7; no reliable D call. The V end lost 0 bases, the J end lost 0 bases, and 13 bases lay between the germline ends. Germline V lookup: CDR1 SGHDT, CDR2 YYEEEE. This CDR3 spans 16 amino acids. DNA of the CDR3: TGTGCCAGCAGCTTGGGAGGTTGGCCCAGCTCCTACGAGCAGTACTTC. Residues: CASSLGGWPSSYEQYF.

This clone came up once. The chain has TRBV2 and TRBJ2-7, with TRBD2 matching over 8 bases. V lost 3 bases to trimming and J lost 13 bases; unmatched junction nucleotides: 8. The germline gives CDR1 SNHLY, CDR2 FYNNEI. The CDR3 covers 12 residues. The CDR3 reads CASSDGDGTRYF. The CDR3 nucleotides are TGTGCCAGCAGTGACGGGGACGGGACTAGATACTTC.

The chain links TRBV7-8 to TRBJ2-3; a weak D match, TRBD1 (6 bases). Germline loops: CDR1 SGHVS, CDR2 FQNEAQ. Trimming cost V 6 bases and J 2 bases, with 18 bases left between them. This CDR3 has 16 residues. CDR3 in amino acids: CASRYRTAGVTDTQYF. The CDR3 DNA reads as TGTGCCAGCAGATACCGGACAGCCGGAGTCACAGATACGCAGTATTTT.

The chain couples TRBV6-5 to TRBJ2-1; possible D gene TRBD2, 6 bases. V was trimmed by 4 bases and J by 6 bases, leaving 19 bases between them. Germline V gives CDR1 MNHEY, CDR2 SVGAGI. The length of the CDR3 is 16 residues. CDR3 sequence (DNA): TGTGCCAGCAGTTCACTCCCTGAGGAGGGCGGCAATGAGCAGTTCTTC. This encodes CASSSLPEEGGNEQFF.

This sequence joins TRBV27 and TRBJ2-5, with 10 bases identical to TRBD2. The CDR3 has 13 amino acids. Germline lookup yields CDR1 MNHEY and CDR2 SMNVEV (reference sequence). The J segment lost 3 bases and the V segment lost 8 bases, leaving 3 bases of the junction unmatched. The CDR3 loop is CASRSGGEETQYF. DNA for the CDR3: TGTGCCAGCCGAAGCGGGGGGGAAGAGACCCAGTACTTC.

The chain couples TRBV28 to TRBJ1-1; weak D call: TRBD1 (5 bases). Trimming cost V 2 bases and J 0 bases, with 10 bases left between them. CDR1 and CDR2 (germline): MDHEN, SYDVKM. This CDR3 region has 15 residues. CDR3 nucleotides: TGTGCCAGCAGTTTACCGTCAGGGATGAACACTGAAGCTTTCTTT. Translation gives CASSLPSGMNTEAFF.

This chain uses TRBV4-2 with TRBJ2-3, with 10 bases lining up with TRBD2. The CDR3 length is 15 residues. Looked up from germline, CDR1 is LGHNA and CDR2 is YNFKEQ. With 4 bases clipped from V and 4 bases from J, the junction kept 5 bases outside the gene matches. CDR3 residues: CASSRSLAGSDTQYF. CDR3 coding DNA: TGTGCCAGCAGCCGATCACTAGCGGGGTCAGATACGCAGTATTTT.

V and J are TRBV5-4 and TRBJ2-5; the D gene is possibly TRBD2 (6 bases). The J call is uncertain, as TRBJ2-7 better fits the DNA end. Per germline, CDR1 SGHNT and CDR2 YYREEE (reference sequence). CDR3 length: 15 residues. The CDR3 reads CASSLYGGSAYEQYF. As DNA, the CDR3 is TGTGCCAGCAGCTTGTATGGGGGGTCCGCCTACGAGCAGTACTTC.

V is TRBV10-3 and J is TRBJ2-1; D not resolved. Germline-derived CDR1 and CDR2 are ENHRY and SYGVKD. CDR3 length: 15 amino acids. Trimming removed 0 bases at V and 10 bases at J, with 16 bases between. In DNA form, the CDR3 reads TGTGCCATCAGTGAGTCGAGAGCTAGTTCCTGGGAGCAGTTCTTC. Translated, it gives CAISESRASSWEQFF.

The chain recombines TRBV28 with TRBJ1-1; the match to TRBD1 covers 8 bases. The CDR3 contains 12 residues. Germline V CDR1 and CDR2: MDHEN, SYDVKM. V lost 5 bases and J lost 9; bases outside the gene matches: 5. The CDR3 sequence is CASSLDRAKAFF. The DNA for the CDR3 is TGTGCCAGCAGTCTGGACAGGGCTAAAGCTTTCTTT.

The rearrangement links TRBV4-3 to TRBJ1-2; 10 positions match TRBD1. The germline gives CDR1 LGHNA, CDR2 YSLEER. The CDR3 contains 15 residues. The V gene end was trimmed by 4 bases and the J gene end by 4 bases; junction bases not matched to a gene: 6. The CDR3 nucleotides read TGCGCCAGCAGCCCCGGACAGGGGGGAATCTATGGCTACACCTTC. Translated: CASSPGQGGIYGYTF.